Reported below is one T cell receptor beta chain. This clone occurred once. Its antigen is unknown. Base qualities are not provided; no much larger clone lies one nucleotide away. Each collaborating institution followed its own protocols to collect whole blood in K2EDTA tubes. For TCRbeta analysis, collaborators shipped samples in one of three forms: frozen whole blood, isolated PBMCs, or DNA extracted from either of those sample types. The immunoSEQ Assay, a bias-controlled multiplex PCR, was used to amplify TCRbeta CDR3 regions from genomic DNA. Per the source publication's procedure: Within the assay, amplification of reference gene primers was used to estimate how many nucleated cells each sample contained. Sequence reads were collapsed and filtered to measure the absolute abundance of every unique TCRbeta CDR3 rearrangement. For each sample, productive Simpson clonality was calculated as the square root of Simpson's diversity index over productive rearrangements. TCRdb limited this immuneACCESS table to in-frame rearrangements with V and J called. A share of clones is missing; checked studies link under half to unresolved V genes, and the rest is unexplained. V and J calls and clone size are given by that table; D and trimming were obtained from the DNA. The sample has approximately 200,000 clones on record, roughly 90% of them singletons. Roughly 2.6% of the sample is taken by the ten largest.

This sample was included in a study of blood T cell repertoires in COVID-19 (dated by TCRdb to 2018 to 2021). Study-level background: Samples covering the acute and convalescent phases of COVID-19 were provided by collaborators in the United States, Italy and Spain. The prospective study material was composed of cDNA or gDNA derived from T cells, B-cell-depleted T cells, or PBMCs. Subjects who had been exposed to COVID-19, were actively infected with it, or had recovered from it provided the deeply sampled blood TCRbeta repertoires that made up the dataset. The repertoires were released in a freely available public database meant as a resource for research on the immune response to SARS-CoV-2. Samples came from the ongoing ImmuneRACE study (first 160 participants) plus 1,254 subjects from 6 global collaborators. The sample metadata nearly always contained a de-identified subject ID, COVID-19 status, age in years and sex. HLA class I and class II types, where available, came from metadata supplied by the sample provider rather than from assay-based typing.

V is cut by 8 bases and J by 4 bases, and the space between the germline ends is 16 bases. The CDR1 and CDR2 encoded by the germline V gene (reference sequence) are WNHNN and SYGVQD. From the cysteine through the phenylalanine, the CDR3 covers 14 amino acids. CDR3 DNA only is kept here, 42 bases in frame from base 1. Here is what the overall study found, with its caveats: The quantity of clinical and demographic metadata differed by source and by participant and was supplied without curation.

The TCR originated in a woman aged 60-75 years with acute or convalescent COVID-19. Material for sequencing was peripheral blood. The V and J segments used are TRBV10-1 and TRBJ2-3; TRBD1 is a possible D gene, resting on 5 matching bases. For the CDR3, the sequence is CASQAQGNADTQYF. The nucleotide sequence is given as TGCGCCAGCCAGGCCCAGGGAAATGCAGATACGCAGTATTTT.